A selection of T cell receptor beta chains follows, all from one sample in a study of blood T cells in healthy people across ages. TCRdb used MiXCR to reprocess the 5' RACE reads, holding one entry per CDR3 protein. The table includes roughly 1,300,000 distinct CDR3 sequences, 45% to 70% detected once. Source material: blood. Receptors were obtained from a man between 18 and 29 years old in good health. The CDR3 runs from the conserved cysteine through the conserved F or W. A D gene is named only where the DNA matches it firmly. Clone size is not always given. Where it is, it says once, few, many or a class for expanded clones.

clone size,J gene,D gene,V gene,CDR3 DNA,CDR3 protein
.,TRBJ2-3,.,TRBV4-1,TGCGCCAGCAGCCATCTACCCTCTCGAGGGGCTGCGGGTACAGATACGCAGTATTTT,CASSHLPSRGAAGTDTQYF
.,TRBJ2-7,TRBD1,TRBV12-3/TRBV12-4,TGCGCCAGCAGTGCCGGGACAGGGCGAATATACGAGCAGTACTTC,CASSAGTGRIYEQYF
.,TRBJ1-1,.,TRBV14,TGTGCCAGCAGCCTCAACAGTGGCCCTGAAGCTTTCTTT,CASSLNSGPEAFF
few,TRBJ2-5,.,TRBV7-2,TGTGCCAGCAGCTTAGGAAAGGGTAGCGGTCAAGAGACCCAGTACTTC,CASSLGKGSGQETQYF
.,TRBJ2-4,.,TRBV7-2,TGTGCCAGCAGCCCCGGTGGGGGGTCGACCAAAAACATTCAGTACTTC,CASSPGGGSTKNIQYF
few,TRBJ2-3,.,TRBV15,TGTGCCACCAGCACCACCCCGGGCAGACTCACAGATACGCAGTATTTT,CATSTTPGRLTDTQYF
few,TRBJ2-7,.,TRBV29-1,TGCAGCGTTGGGGTATCGGAGAGGGCCGAGCAGTACTTC,CSVGVSERAEQYF
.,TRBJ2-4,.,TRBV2,TGTGCCAGCAGTGCGGAAGATCAGGGCAGAAACATTCAGTACTTC,CASSAEDQGRNIQYF
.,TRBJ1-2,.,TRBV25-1,TGTGCCAGCAGTGAGCGAGAGGCGAGAAGGGGCTATGGCTACACCTTC,CASSEREARRGYGYTF
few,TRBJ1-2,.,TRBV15,TGTGCCACCAGCACGGACAGCTATGGCTACACCTTC,CATSTDSYGYTF
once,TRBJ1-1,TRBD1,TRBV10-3,TGTGCCATCAGCAAAACAGGGGAGGAGAACACTGAAGCTTTCTTT,CAISKTGEENTEAFF
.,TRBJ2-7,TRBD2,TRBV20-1,TGCAGTGCTACGTCGGGCGGGGGGGCTGATACAGGCGAGCAGTACTTC,CSATSGGGADTGEQYF
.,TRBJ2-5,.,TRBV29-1,TGCAGCGTTAAAATGCGCCAAGAGACCCAGTACTTC,CSVKMRQETQYF
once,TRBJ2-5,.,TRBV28,TGTGCCAGCAGTCGTCCGGAAGGGGCCCAGGAGCAGTACTTC,CASSRPEGAQEQYF
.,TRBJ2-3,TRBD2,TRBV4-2,TGTGCCAGCAGCCAAGAGGGTGGGCGGGGGTTCACAGATACGCAGTATTTT,CASSQEGGRGFTDTQYF
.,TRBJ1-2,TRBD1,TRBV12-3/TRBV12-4,TGTGCCAGCAGTGCCAGGGACAGGGTTGGCGGCTACACCTTC,CASSARDRVGGYTF
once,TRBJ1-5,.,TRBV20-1,TGCAGTGCTCTCGGGGGTCCGGACAATCAGCCCCAGCATTTT,CSALGGPDNQPQHF
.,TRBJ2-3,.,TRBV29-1,TGCAGCGTTGATGGGCGGGGTGAGACAGATACGCAGTATTTT,CSVDGRGETDTQYF
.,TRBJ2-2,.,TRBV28,TGTGCCAGCATCTCTCACAGGGCGCACGGGGAGCTGTTTTTT,CASISHRAHGELFF
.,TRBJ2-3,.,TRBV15,TGTGCCACCAGCGCCGGGGAGTACCAAACAGATATGCAGTATTTT,CATSAGEYQTDMQYF
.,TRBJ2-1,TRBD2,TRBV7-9,TGTGCCAGCAGCTTTAGCGGGGGGGCCTTGGATGAGCAGTTCTTC,CASSFSGGALDEQFF
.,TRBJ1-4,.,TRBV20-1,TGCAGTGCTAAACCGGGACGGCTAAATGAAAAACTGTTTTTT,CSAKPGRLNEKLFF
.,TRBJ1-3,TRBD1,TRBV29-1,TGCAGCGCCCGCGCGGACAGGGCTGGAAACACCATATATTTT,CSARADRAGNTIYF
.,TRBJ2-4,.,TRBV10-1,TGCGCCAGCAGTGAGTCAAACGGCAAAAACATTCCGTACTTC,CASSESNGKNIPYF
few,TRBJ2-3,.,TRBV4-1,TGCGCCAGCAGCCAAGCAAAGGGGTCAGATACGCAGTATTTT,CASSQAKGSDTQYF
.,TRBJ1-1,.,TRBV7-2,TGTGCCAGCAGCTTCGTTTACACTGAAGCTTTCTTT,CASSFVYTEAFF
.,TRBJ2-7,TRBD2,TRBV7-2,TGTGCCAGCATCGACCCGGGACTAGCGGGGGGATTCTACGAGCAGTACTTC,CASIDPGLAGGFYEQYF
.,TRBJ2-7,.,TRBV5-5,TGTGCCAGCAGCTATGAGGTGGCGGAATCCCACGAGCAGTACTTC,CASSYEVAESHEQYF
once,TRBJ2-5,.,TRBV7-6,TGTGCCAGCAGCTCACGACAGGGAGGTATTGAGCAGTACTTC,CASSSRQGGIEQYF
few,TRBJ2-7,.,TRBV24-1,TGTGCCACCAGTGATCCGGGGACCTACGAGCAGTACTTC,CATSDPGTYEQYF
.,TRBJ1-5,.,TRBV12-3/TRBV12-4,TGTGCCAGCAGTCATGGGACCGGGTTGAGTCAGCCCCAGCATTTT,CASSHGTGLSQPQHF
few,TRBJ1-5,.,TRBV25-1,TGTGCCAGCAGTGGGCAGAACAATCAGCCCCAGCATTTT,CASSGQNNQPQHF
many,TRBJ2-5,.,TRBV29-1,TGCAGCGTGAATACAGGGTTCGAGACCCAGTACTTC,CSVNTGFETQYF